This TCR beta chain appears in the sequencing data of a study of metastatic and nonmetastatic thyroid tumors. This clone was seen many times. A read error may explain this, as a much larger clone is one base away. A read error is likely, as this CDR3 ends without the conserved phenylalanine or tryptophan. The sample holds other DNA sequences that translate to the same CDR3. Germline V gene lookup returns CDR1 SNHLY and CDR2 FYNNEI. This CDR3 is 15 amino acids long. V lost 4 bases, J lost 0 bases, and 3 bases stayed unmatched. Using MiXCR, TCRdb reanalyzed the PCR reads. The table shows under 55,000 clones, with about a sixth occurring only once. Thyroid surgery was preceded by no treatment in any patient.

This chain connects TRBV2 to TRBJ2-1; 7 bases line up with TRBD2. The TCR was taken from a female donor with papillary thyroid cancer or a benign thyroid nodule (not recorded which). Some clones in this sample may be carry-over from other donors' samples. The source material was blood. The CDR3 loop is CASSARGSSYNEQFS. Written as DNA, the CDR3 is TGTGCCAGCAGTGCTCGCGGGAGCTCCTACAATGAGCAGTTCTCC.